Below, 15 T cell receptor beta chains from the same sample are listed, as sequenced in a study of cytomegalovirus exposure and HLA in healthy donors (dated by TCRdb to 2015 to 2018). Receptors were amplified or captured by the immunoSEQ multiplex PCR assay. For the multiplex PCR, a mixture combining 60 forward primers for TCR Vbeta segments and 13 reverse primers for TCR Jbeta segments was used. The immuneACCESS repertoire file appears here via TCRdb, limited to in-frame rearrangements. These files lack a portion of the clones; in checked studies, under half of the deficit traces to unresolved V genes, and the cause of the others is not known. For this sample there are 180,000 or so clones; roughly 88% appear just once. The ten largest clonotypes hold approximately 9.4% of the sample. Sequencing was carried out using PBMCs. Receptors were obtained from a young man in good health and CMV-seropositive.

The gene calls are TRBV6-5 and TRBJ1-2, with 7 positions matching TRBD1. Germline loops: CDR1 MNHEY, CDR2 SVGAGI. This CDR3 is 14 amino acids long. V trimming: 5 bases; J trimming: 8 bases; junction bases outside the gene matches: 11. The CDR3 protein is CASSVTGLVEGYTF. The CDR3 DNA reads TGTGCCAGCAGTGTGACAGGGTTAGTCGAAGGCTACACCTTC.

Regarding this clone: Other DNA sequences in this specimen translate into the identical CDR3. The chain uses TRBV5-3 and TRBJ1-5; D gene unclear. TRBV5-3 is recorded as an ORF, its role being uncertain. This CDR3 comprises 16 residues. Trimming shortened V by 4 bases and J by 0 bases, and 14 bases separated the two germline ends. The CDR3 sequence: CARSPFAWSSNQPQHF. In DNA form, the CDR3 reads TGTGCCAGAAGCCCCTTCGCGTGGAGTAGCAATCAGCCCCAGCATTTT.

In its sample, this clone was seen a few times. V usage is TRBV7-9 and J usage is TRBJ1-4; D not resolved. Per germline, CDR1 SEHNR and CDR2 FQNEAQ (reference sequence). Trimming pared 1 base from V and 5 bases from J, leaving 8 bases between. The CDR3 length is 14 residues. The CDR3 is CASSLVAQNEKLFF. The CDR3 DNA sequence: TGTGCCAGCAGCTTAGTCGCTCAGAATGAAAAACTGTTTTTT.

This clone was observed a single time. The genes are TRBV7-2 and TRBJ2-3, with D possibly being TRBD2 (6 bases). Germline V gene sequence: CDR1 SGHTA, CDR2 FQGNSA. The CDR3 runs 14 residues. V gave up 5 bases and J gave up 4 bases, with 13 bases separating them. Written as DNA, the CDR3 is TGTGCCAGCAGCCCAAGGCCGGGGGCAGATACGCAGTATTTT. Encoded protein: CASSPRPGADTQYF.

V and J are TRBV7-2 and TRBJ1-4; 7 positions match TRBD1. Germline lookup yields CDR1 SGHTA and CDR2 FQGNSA. Trimming cost V 1 base and J 6 bases; bases outside gene matches: 2. The CDR3 has 14 amino acids. The DNA of the CDR3 is TGTGCCAGCAGCTTAGGGACAGGAGATGAAAAACTGTTTTTT. Encoded protein: CASSLGTGDEKLFF.

Only one count was recorded for this clone. The chain uses TRBV5-1 and TRBJ1-2, with 10 nucleotides matching TRBD1. V lost 4 bases, J lost 1 base, and 7 bases stayed unmatched. Germline values: CDR1 SGHRS, CDR2 YFSETQ. The CDR3 covers 16 residues. As DNA, the CDR3 is TGCGCCAGCAGCCCGAGGACAGGGGGATATAACTATGGCTACACCTTC. It translates to CASSPRTGGYNYGYTF. Drawing the rest from reference TRBV5-1 and TRBJ1-2, the complete variable domain is KAGVTQTPRYLIKTRGQQVTLSCSPISGHRSVSWYQQTPGQGLQFLFEYFSETQRNKGNFPGRFSGRQFSNSRSEMNVSTLELGDSALYLCASSPRTGGYNYGYTFGSGTRLTVV.

This rearrangement joins TRBV18 to TRBJ2-2, with 10 bases fitting TRBD2. CDR1 KGHSH and CDR2 LQKENI come from the germline V gene. The CDR3 runs to 15 residues. V trimming: 6 bases; J trimming: 4 bases; junction bases outside the gene matches: 5. The CDR3 DNA follows: TGTGCCAGCTCCGAAGCGGGGGGGCTCACCGGGGAGCTGTTTTTT. The encoded protein is CASSEAGGLTGELFF. The full variable domain, in which reference TRBV18 and TRBJ2-2 provide the parts outside the CDR3, is NAGVMQNPRHLVRRRGQEARLRCSPMKGHSHVYWYRQLPEEGLKFMVYLQKENIIDESGMPKERFSAEFPKEGPSILRIQQVVRGDSAAYFCASSEAGGLTGELFFGEGSRLTVL.

This sequence joins TRBV23-1 and TRBJ2-7, with 7 bases that match TRBD1. TRBV23-1 is an open reading frame whose function is uncertain. The J segment lost 3 bases and the V segment lost 3 bases, leaving 5 bases of the junction unmatched. This CDR3 comprises 14 residues. CDR3 DNA sequence: TGCGCCAGCAGTCACCGACAGGGAATCTACGAGCAGTACTTC. Translated: CASSHRQGIYEQYF.

The V call is TRBV6-1, the J call TRBJ2-2, with 8 bases matching TRBD1. J was trimmed by 8 bases and V by 5 bases; bases with no gene match: 10. This CDR3 region has 15 residues. Germline CDR1 MNHNS, CDR2 SASEGT. The CDR3 region is CASSLWTGLVGELFF. DNA of the CDR3: TGTGCCAGCAGTCTCTGGACAGGGTTGGTGGGGGAGCTGTTTTTT.

This chain links TRBV4-1 with TRBJ2-7, with 7 bases matching TRBD1. The V gene's germline CDR1 is MGHRA and CDR2 YSYEKL. The CDR3 sequence is 14 residues long. J was trimmed by 3 bases and V by 0 bases; bases with no gene match: 2. CDR3 sequence (DNA): TGCGCCAGCAGCCAAGAAAGGACAGGCTACGAGCAGTACTTC. It encodes CASSQERTGYEQYF.

The J gene is TRBJ2-5, the V gene TRBV5-1; TRBD1 agrees at 10 bases. The CDR3 length is 16 residues. Trimming cost V 9 bases and J 1 base; bases outside gene matches: 12. Per the germline V gene, CDR1 is SGHRS and CDR2 is YFSETQ. CDR3 residues: CATKRGTGAIQETQYF. The CDR3 DNA sequence: TGCGCCACCAAAAGGGGGACAGGGGCCATCCAAGAGACCCAGTACTTC. The whole variable domain, filled in from reference TRBV5-1 and TRBJ2-5, reads KAGVTQTPRYLIKTRGQQVTLSCSPISGHRSVSWYQQTPGQGLQFLFEYFSETQRNKGNFPGRFSGRQFSNSRSEMNVSTLELGDSALYLCATKRGTGAIQETQYFGPGTRLLVL.

This sequence joins TRBV9 and TRBJ2-3; the D gene is possibly TRBD2 (6 bases). V was trimmed by 2 bases and J by 5 bases, leaving 24 bases between them. The CDR3 length is 18 residues. Germline lookup yields CDR1 SGDLS and CDR2 YYNGEE. The CDR3 sequence is CASSVSPLGAGTVDTQYF. The CDR3 DNA reads as TGTGCCAGCAGCGTCAGCCCTCTAGGGGCGGGAACTGTAGATACGCAGTATTTT.

This clone showed up just once. The chain has TRBV27 and TRBJ2-7, with TRBD1 matching over 7 bases. CDR3 size: 14 residues. J was trimmed by 3 bases and V by 2 bases; bases with no gene match: 4. Germline V gives CDR1 MNHEY, CDR2 SMNVEV (reference sequence). The CDR3 spells CASSLGGQIYEQYF. CDR3 coding DNA: TGTGCCAGCAGTTTAGGGGGACAGATCTACGAGCAGTACTTC.

This sequence joins TRBV5-1 and TRBJ2-7, with 9 bases identical to TRBD2. The germline V gene has CDR1 SGHRS and CDR2 YFSETQ. CDR3 length: 15 amino acids. Trimming took 0 bases from V and 7 from J; bases not matched to a gene: 8. The CDR3 DNA is TGCGCCAGCAGCTTGGCGGCTAGCGGGGTTGAGGAGCAGTACTTC. This gives the protein CASSLAASGVEEQYF.

The chain employs TRBV11-2 and TRBJ1-1; the D is unclear. Trimming pared 5 bases from V and 4 bases from J, leaving 8 bases between. The CDR3 is 12 residues long. The germline V gene encodes CDR1 SGHAT and CDR2 FQNNGV. The CDR3: CASSPIVTEAFF. The CDR3 DNA reads as TGTGCCAGCAGCCCAATTGTCACTGAAGCTTTCTTT.